Each of the 4 T cell receptor beta chains below was sequenced from the same sample in a study of blood T cell repertoires in COVID-19. The table came from immunoSEQ multiplex PCR; TCRdb's copy has only in-frame clones and leaves some out. The data contain around 300,000 clones, less than 90% of them singletons. Sequenced input: peripheral blood. All receptors come from a human donor in a cohort sampled during active COVID-19.

The chain combines TRBV5-1 with TRBJ2-7, with a tentative D call TRBD2 (5 bases). The length of the CDR3 is 12 residues. Trimming removed 3 bases from V and 2 bases from J, with 6 bases in between. Germline CDR1 and CDR2: SGHRS and YFSETQ. This CDR3 reads CASSSGTYEQYF. CDR3 bases: TGCGCCAGCAGCTCCGGGACCTACGAGCAGTACTTC. Supplemented by reference TRBV5-1 and TRBJ2-7, the full variable domain reads KAGVTQTPRYLIKTRGQQVTLSCSPISGHRSVSWYQQTPGQGLQFLFEYFSETQRNKGNFPGRFSGRQFSNSRSEMNVSTLELGDSALYLCASSSGTYEQYFGPGTRLTVT.

This clone was detected a few times. The CDR3 sequence: CASSLVPLARTGANVLTF. The CDR3 region has the DNA TGTGCCAGCAGCTTAGTCCCCCTTGCGCGGACTGGGGCCAACGTCCTGACTTTC. The chain carries TRBV7-9 and TRBJ2-6; the D is unclear. V gave up 1 base and J gave up 2 bases, with 15 bases separating them. The germline V gene has CDR1 SEHNR and CDR2 FQNEAQ (reference sequence). The CDR3 has 18 residues.

The genes are TRBV5-4 and TRBJ1-2; D unclear. Trimming stripped 1 base from V and 7 bases from J, with 14 bases between. CDR3 length: 14 residues. CDR1 and CDR2 from the germline V gene are SGHNT and YYREEE (reference sequence). The CDR3 region has the DNA TGTGCCAGCAGCTTGCGGCACGGGGTCGGTGGCTACACCTTC. It yields the protein CASSLRHGVGGYTF.

The chain uses TRBV6-6 and TRBJ1-2; D remains unclear. The germline V and J ends were trimmed by 4 bases and 0 bases, with 6 bases remaining between them. The CDR3 is made up of 13 amino acids. From germline, CDR1 is MNHNY and CDR2 SVGAGI (reference sequence). CDR3 residues: CASSSVANYGYTF. The CDR3 DNA sequence: TGTGCCAGCAGTTCGGTGGCTAACTATGGCTACACCTTC.